The 22 T cell receptor beta chains given below trace back to one sample, sequenced in a study of cytomegalovirus exposure and HLA in healthy donors. A multiplex PCR was run with 60 Vbeta primers and 13 Jbeta primers. TCRdb keeps only in-frame clones here, not all; method: immunoSEQ multiplex PCR. The sample holds some 120,000 clones, 75% to 85% seen once. What was sequenced was PBMCs. The origin of the receptors is a man aged 35-49 years in good health and CMV-seronegative.

The rearrangement joins TRBV7-2 to TRBJ2-7; 8 nucleotides agree with TRBD2. This CDR3 is built from 15 residues. Germline V CDR1 and CDR2: SGHTA, FQGNSA. V was clipped by 5 bases and J by 1 base; unmatched bases: 7. CDR3 sequence (DNA): TGTGCCAGCAGCCCCGGGGGGGGGAGGTCCTACGAGCAGTACTTC. Its translation: CASSPGGGRSYEQYF.

This clone was counted a single time. Here the CDR3 DNA reads TGTGCCTGGAAGGACAGAAACTATGGCTACACCTTC. Its protein product is CAWKDRNYGYTF. The V call is TRBV30, the J call TRBJ1-2; possible D gene TRBD1, 6 bases. There are 12 residues in the CDR3. Trimming left V 4 bases short and J 2 bases short, with 8 bases between. In germline, CDR1 is GTSNPN, CDR2 SVGIG (reference sequence).

V is TRBV5-1 and J is TRBJ2-1; TRBD1 matches at 9 bases. This CDR3 has 18 amino acids. V lost 1 base to trimming and J lost 8 bases; unmatched junction nucleotides: 16. Per germline, CDR1 SGHRS and CDR2 YFSETQ. This chain's CDR3 is CASSLRPLGQGIVDEQFF. The CDR3 bases are TGCGCCAGCAGCTTGAGACCCCTAGGACAGGGGATAGTGGATGAGCAGTTCTTC. Full variable domain (outside the CDR3, taken from reference TRBV5-1 and TRBJ2-1): KAGVTQTPRYLIKTRGQQVTLSCSPISGHRSVSWYQQTPGQGLQFLFEYFSETQRNKGNFPGRFSGRQFSNSRSEMNVSTLELGDSALYLCASSLRPLGQGIVDEQFFGPGTRLTVL.

In this sample, this clone turned up a few times. The J gene is TRBJ2-6, the V gene TRBV28; 7 bases match TRBD1. V was clipped by 4 bases and J by 0 bases; unmatched bases: 3. This CDR3 has 16 amino acids. CDR1 and CDR2 (germline): MDHEN, SYDVKM. The CDR3 loop is CASSSGQLSGANVLTF. For the CDR3, the DNA is TGTGCCAGCAGTTCGGGACAGCTCTCTGGGGCCAACGTCCTGACTTTC.

This clone is a singleton in its sample. The chain has TRBV5-4 and TRBJ2-3; the D gene is possibly TRBD2 (7 bases). Trimming shortened V by 1 base and J by 2 bases, and 14 bases separated the two germline ends. Germline V gives CDR1 SGHNT, CDR2 YYREEE (reference sequence). The CDR3 is made up of 16 amino acids. The chain's CDR3 is CASSLTVAGATDTQYF. The CDR3 DNA follows: TGTGCCAGCAGCTTGACCGTCGCGGGGGCCACAGATACGCAGTATTTT.

The chain combines TRBV28 with TRBJ2-1, with TRBD1 matching over 9 bases. From germline, CDR1 is MDHEN and CDR2 SYDVKM. J was trimmed by 5 bases and V by 3 bases; bases with no gene match: 2. This CDR3 is 14 amino acids long. The CDR3 DNA is TGTGCCAGCAGTTTGGGACAGGGAAACAATGAGCAGTTCTTC. Its translation is CASSLGQGNNEQFF. The whole variable domain, filled in from reference TRBV28 and TRBJ2-1, reads DVKVTQSSRYLVKRTGEKVFLECVQDMDHENMFWYRQDPGLGLRLIYFSYDVKMKEKGDIPEGYSVSREKKERFSLILESASTNQTSMYLCASSLGQGNNEQFFGPGTRLTVL.

There are a few counts of this clone. The genes are TRBV2 and TRBJ1-4; a possible D gene is TRBD1 (5 bases). Trimming took off 2 bases at V and 3 bases at J, with 10 bases between the two ends. CDR1 and CDR2 (germline): SNHLY, FYNNEI. The CDR3 totals 15 residues. The DNA of the CDR3 is TGTGCCAGCAGTGAACAGGGAAACGCTAATGAAAAACTGTTTTTT. Its protein product is CASSEQGNANEKLFF.

This chain links TRBV2 with TRBJ1-4; 8 nucleotides line up with TRBD1. The germline CDR1 and CDR2 sequences are SNHLY and FYNNEI. V shed 7 bases, J shed 5 bases, and the junction held 3 bases outside the gene matches. The CDR3 is 13 amino acids. The CDR3 DNA reads TGTGCCAGCAACCGGGACAGGAATGAAAAACTGTTTTTT. It codes for CASNRDRNEKLFF.

This chain connects TRBV19 to TRBJ1-1; the match to TRBD1 covers 7 bases. The CDR3 is made up of 14 amino acids. Germline V CDR1 and CDR2: LNHDA, SQIVND (reference sequence). Trimming cost V 7 bases and J 5 bases; bases outside gene matches: 10. Here the CDR3 reads CASKRTGTSTEAFF. For the CDR3, the DNA is TGTGCCAGTAAGAGGACAGGAACGAGTACTGAAGCTTTCTTT.

The chain employs TRBV6-1 and TRBJ1-2, with 7 positions matching TRBD1. The CDR3 has 15 residues. After removal of 1 base from V and 2 bases from J, the junction contained 4 bases not matched to a gene. In germline, CDR1 is MNHNS, CDR2 SASEGT. The CDR3 bases are TGTGCCAGCAGTGAAGGGGGACAGAACAACTATGGCTACACCTTC. It encodes CASSEGGQNNYGYTF.

The chain is built from TRBV27 and TRBJ2-3, with 14 nucleotides matching TRBD2. V shed 2 bases, J shed 6 bases, and the junction held 13 bases outside the gene matches. Germline V gene sequence: CDR1 MNHEY, CDR2 SMNVEV (reference sequence). This CDR3 has 19 amino acids. CDR3 in DNA: TGTGCCAGCAGTTTAGGGCGACTAGCGGGAGGGCCGCGGGGGGATACGCAGTATTTT. Protein product: CASSLGRLAGGPRGDTQYF.

The V gene is TRBV6-5, the J gene TRBJ1-2; weak D call: TRBD1 (6 bases). V was trimmed by 4 bases and J by 3 bases, leaving 15 bases between them. Looked up from germline, CDR1 is MNHEY and CDR2 is SVGAGI. This CDR3 has 15 amino acids. The CDR3 region has the DNA TGTGCCAGCAGTTCGTGGCAGGGGACGGACTATGGCTACACCTTC. Protein sequence: CASSSWQGTDYGYTF.

The chain is built from TRBV6-4 and TRBJ2-1; TRBD1 matches at 8 bases. Germline CDR1 is MRHNA and CDR2 is SNTAGT. The CDR3 is made up of 15 amino acids. Trimming cost V 3 bases and J 6 bases; bases outside gene matches: 7. The CDR3 region is CASSEQGGVGNEQFF. The CDR3 nucleotides are TGTGCCAGCAGTGAACAGGGGGGTGTGGGCAATGAGCAGTTCTTC.

This chain connects TRBV5-1 to TRBJ1-3; 8 nucleotides line up with TRBD1. The CDR3 is 15 amino acids. The V gene's germline CDR1 is SGHRS and CDR2 YFSETQ. Trimming cost V 4 bases and J 6 bases; bases outside gene matches: 9. DNA for the CDR3: TGCGCCAGCAGCCTCTCGACAGGGGTGGAAAACACCATATATTTT. Amino acids: CASSLSTGVENTIYF.

The rearrangement joins TRBV7-8 to TRBJ1-4; D is unclear. This CDR3 has 15 amino acids. Trimming left V 5 bases short and J 0 bases short, with 10 bases between. CDR1 and CDR2 (germline): SGHVS, FQNEAQ. CDR3 amino acids: CASSGEGATNEKLFF. Here the CDR3 DNA reads TGTGCCAGCAGCGGGGAGGGAGCAACTAATGAAAAACTGTTTTTT.

The rearrangement uses TRBV14 and TRBJ1-6, with D possibly matching TRBD1 (5 bases). With 0 bases removed from V and 13 bases from J, the gap between germline ends came to 10 bases. Germline V lookup: CDR1 SGHDN, CDR2 FVKESK. The CDR3 extends over 13 amino acids. The CDR3 coding sequence is TGTGCCAGCAGCCAAGAACGGAAGGGGCCCCTCCACTTT. Its translation: CASSQERKGPLHF.

This chain connects TRBV4-1 to TRBJ2-4; TRBD2 agrees at 10 bases. The V gene end was trimmed by 5 bases and the J gene end by 5 bases; junction bases not matched to a gene: 6. Germline CDR1 and CDR2: MGHRA and YSYEKL. CDR3 size: 15 residues. This CDR3 is CASSRLGLAENIQYF. CDR3 nucleotide sequence: TGCGCCAGCAGCAGACTCGGACTAGCGGAAAACATTCAGTACTTC.

V is TRBV28 and J is TRBJ1-5; unclear D gene. Between the trimmed V and J ends, which lost 5 bases and 0 bases, there was a span of 11 bases. The germline gives CDR1 MDHEN, CDR2 SYDVKM. This CDR3 contains 15 residues. CDR3 amino acids: CASSESQLSNQPQHF. The CDR3 region has the DNA TGTGCCAGCAGTGAGTCCCAACTTAGCAATCAGCCCCAGCATTTT.

CDR3 sequence reads: CASSLGNSGAQPQHF. CDR3 coding DNA: TGCGCCAGCAGCCTAGGGAACAGTGGGGCTCAGCCCCAGCATTTT. The V and J genes are TRBV5-1 and TRBJ1-5; TRBD1 is a possible D gene (5 bases). CDR1 is SGHRS, CDR2 YFSETQ, per germline. The CDR3 totals 15 residues. Trimming removed 4 bases at V and 6 bases at J, with 17 bases between.

The chain links TRBV7-8 to TRBJ2-1; TRBD2 aligns across 9 bases. Germline loops: CDR1 SGHVS, CDR2 FQNEAQ. The CDR3 has 12 amino acids. The junction had 5 bases not matched to a gene; V was cut back by 5 bases and J by 12 bases. DNA of the CDR3: TGTGCCAGCAGCACTCAAGCGGGGGGGCAGTTCTTC. Its translation: CASSTQAGGQFF. Combining the CDR3 with reference TRBV7-8 and TRBJ2-1 gives the whole variable domain GAGVSQSPRYKVAKRGQDVALRCDPISGHVSLFWYQQALGQGPEFLTYFQNEAQLDKSGLPSDRFFAERPEGSVSTLKIQRTQQEDSAVYLCASSTQAGGQFFGPGTRLTVL.

V usage is TRBV6-5 and J usage is TRBJ2-1, with a tentative D call TRBD2 (6 bases). CDR3 length equals 16 residues. Germline V lookup: CDR1 MNHEY, CDR2 SVGAGI. The V end was cut by 0 bases, the J end by 1 base, with 10 bases between. The CDR3 loop is CASSYSRGGSYNEQFF. CDR3 sequence (DNA): TGTGCCAGCAGTTACTCGCGGGGCGGTTCCTACAATGAGCAGTTCTTC.

This chain uses TRBV9 with TRBJ2-3; 7 nucleotides agree with TRBD2. This CDR3 is built from 17 residues. The ends lost 0 bases at V and 4 bases at J; junction bases unmatched: 11. Per germline, CDR1 SGDLS and CDR2 YYNGEE. This CDR3 reads CASSVVLGGPSADTQYF. The CDR3 DNA sequence: TGTGCCAGCAGCGTAGTTTTGGGAGGGCCCTCGGCAGATACGCAGTATTTT. The full variable domain, completed using reference TRBV9 and TRBJ2-3, is DSGVTQTPKHLITATGQRVTLRCSPRSGDLSVYWYQQSLDQGLQFLIQYYNGEERAKGNILERFSAQQFPDLHSELNLSSLELGDSALYFCASSVVLGGPSADTQYFGPGTRLTVL.